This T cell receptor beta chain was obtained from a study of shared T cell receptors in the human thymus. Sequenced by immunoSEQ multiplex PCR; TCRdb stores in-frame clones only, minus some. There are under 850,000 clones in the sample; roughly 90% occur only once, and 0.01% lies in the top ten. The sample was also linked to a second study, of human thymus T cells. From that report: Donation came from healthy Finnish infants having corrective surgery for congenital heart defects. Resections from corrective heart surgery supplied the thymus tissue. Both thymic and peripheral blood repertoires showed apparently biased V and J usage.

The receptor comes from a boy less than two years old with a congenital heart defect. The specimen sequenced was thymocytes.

The CDR3 DNA reads TGTGCCAGCAGCATAGCGGGAGTGGGTAATGAGCAGTTCTTC. This codes for CASSIAGVGNEQFF. The rearrangement links TRBV4-2 to TRBJ2-1; 9 bases are shared with TRBD2. The CDR3 has 14 residues. The V and J ends lost 5 bases and 7 bases, in that order; junction bases with no gene match: 6. From germline, CDR1 is LGHNA and CDR2 YNFKEQ.